Below, one T cell receptor (beta chain) is given with its context. Its specificity is not known. This entry belongs to a study of identifying expanded T cells in peripheral blood. Findings and limits, study-wide: Over about two and four weeks, about 15 and 19 clones changed, versus around 1.3 between replicates.

Germline CDR1 LNHDA, CDR2 SQIVND (reference sequence). The CDR3 totals 14 residues. Deletions cut 4 bases from V and 2 bases from J, with 11 bases between. Data came from immunoSEQ multiplex PCR; TCRdb stores just in-frame clones and leaves some out. The data hold tens of thousands of clones, with roughly 87% observed a single time. The sequenced sample was blood. V and J are TRBV19 and TRBJ1-1; a possible D gene is TRBD1 (6 bases). The sequence derives from a person aged 18 to 75 in good health. CDR3: CASSTYRDNTEAFF. CDR3 bases: TGTGCCAGTAGTACCTACAGGGATAACACTGAAGCTTTCTTT.